This T cell receptor beta chain was obtained from a study of T cells in tumors after PD-1 blockade (dated by TCRdb to the late 2010s). For the wider study: Patients were excluded if they had prior checkpoint blockade, use of systemic immunosuppressants, or recent radiotherapy or other anti-cancer therapy within 4 weeks. Patients were treated with either pembrolizumab 200 mg every 3 weeks or cemiplimab 350 mg every 2 weeks. Ongoing daily vismodegib 150 mg was also given to a subset of patients during anti-PD-1 treatment. On average, peripheral blood samples had roughly 110,000 TCR templates (range roughly 24,000-257,772) and under 40,000 unique clonotypes. Paired single-cell RNA and TCR sequencing was performed on site-matched tumors from BCC or SCC patients before and after anti-PD-1 therapy. Bulk TCR sequencing was performed on nine to eleven peripheral blood samples from four to six patients to compare blood and tumor clonotypes. RECIST version 1.1 was used to evaluate clinical response.

Concerning this clone itself: What this receptor recognizes is not known. No much larger clone is present one base from it, and per-base qualities are unavailable.

The CDR3 covers 15 residues, taking in both the cysteine and the phenylalanine. Kept here is only the CDR3 DNA, which spans 45 bases and is read in frame from base 1. At the junction V is shortened by 5 bases and J by 2 bases, with 13 bases in between. CDR1 and CDR2, looked up from the germline V gene, are SGHRS and YFSETQ. The paper's findings and limits, for the study overall: Around 41% of tumor TCR clonotypes were found in blood, and some novel exhausted tumor clones appeared in pre-treatment blood, suggesting peripheral recruitment. The source of novel T cell clones was not identified, and lymphoid organs or rare unexpanded clones within the tumor or the tumor periphery could be included among the possible sources.

The immunoSEQ platform was used for deep TCRbeta sequencing. The authors' analysis ran thus. Only productive rearrangements were exported from the immunoSEQ Analyzer for downstream analysis. T cell phenotypes were assigned to bulk TCRbeta clonotypes by matching the clonotypes to single-cell RNA+TCR-seq clones with the same TCRbeta sequence. Clone enrichment in tumor was calculated as tumor frequency divided by PBMC frequency from bulk TCR sequencing. TCRs were sorted with GLIPH into specificity groups, meaning clusters of distinct TCRs that share CDR3 motifs and likely recognize common antigens. In its TCRdb copy, this immuneACCESS table keeps in-frame sequences only and misses some clones. Where compared with another copy, unresolved V genes explain less than half of these, and the others have no known cause. V, J and clone size derive from that table, while D and trimming were established from the DNA sequence. The sample contains roughly 50,000 clones, roughly three quarters of them found a single time. 16% of the sample is in the top ten clones.

This specimen's time point label, per the study, means: before anti-PD-1 therapy. Genomic DNA extracted from tumor biopsies or peripheral blood was used for bulk TCRbeta sequencing, with input ranging from roughly 616 ng to 6,004 ng. Every patient was a poor candidate for surgical resection and had histologically proven advanced or metastatic basal or squamous cell carcinoma. The basal cell carcinoma cohort was made up of around eleven patients, and bulk tumor TCR sequencing was performed for several of these patients. Recombination connected TRBV5-1 to TRBJ2-2; possibly the D gene is TRBD1, per 6 matching bases. The material was PBMCs, obtained before anti-PD-1 treatment. This receptor was identified in a human donor with basal cell carcinoma. The DNA sequence reads TGCGCCAGCAGTTACGACAGGACTAACACCGGGGAGCTGTTTTTT. Its protein is CASSYDRTNTGELFF.